This T cell receptor beta chain came from a study of shared clonotypes between healthy human individuals (dated by TCRdb to 2020 to 2022). Turning to the overall study: The cohort comprised a couple of women and a few men aged 18 to 49 years. For each donor, three plates each were used for CD4 naive and CD4 memory, two plates were used for CD8 naive, and one plate was used for CD8 memory. The study deeply sequenced blood TCR repertoires of about 5 healthy adults to estimate repertoire size and the extent of clonotype sharing between individuals. To increase sequencing depth and limit assay-specific biases, TCR repertoire library preparation and sequencing were carried out by different laboratories using diverse techniques. Each donor's leukapheresis produced roughly between about 0.85 and 10 billion PBMCs.

Overall study outcomes, separate from this receptor: Because the study included only a small number of donors, the genetic and exposure-history diversity represented was limited. Compared with non-shared clonotypes, clonotypes shared by all four sorted-subset donors had higher generation probabilities. About 5% of naive CD4, around 3.6% of naive CD8, around 2.3% of memory CD4, and approximately 0.39% of memory CD8 clonotypes were shared across a few donors. Pairwise subsampling led to the expectation that sequencing depth would affect the degree of clonotype sharing among donors. Even with the large sequencing depth, rarefaction of the sorted-subset datasets indicated that sequencing was incomplete. Sampling was limited to blood, and TCR repertoires in tissue likely differ from TCR repertoires in blood. Estimated clonotype richness was generally larger for naive than for memory subsets.

Via the germline V gene (reference sequence), CDR1 is LNHDA and CDR2 SQIVND. V is pared back by 7 bases and J by 3 bases, with 9 bases lying between the germline termini. Measured from the cysteine to the phenylalanine, the CDR3 is 13 residues long. The kept DNA is CDR3 alone, 39 bases in frame from the first base. CD8 naive samples were obtained by positive selection for CCR7 among CD45RO-negative cells, yielding a CD45RA+CCR7+ population from which TemRA cells were excluded. The donors were healthy, HIV-negative adults with no recently reported acute infections or vaccinations. Every donor was a Caucasian adult residing in Nashville, Tennessee, USA. After blood collection by leukapheresis, PBMCs were isolated using Ficoll-Histopaque density gradient centrifugation and then cryopreserved in the vapor phase of liquid nitrogen. Purity and quantity of every magnetically sorted T cell population were checked by analytical flow cytometry. Genomic DNA was isolated from every sorted fraction and measured by UV absorbance on a Nanodrop 2000c.

As concerns this clone: Its antigen is not yet known. The record has no base qualities; no much larger clone is one base away.

Using the deep immunoSEQ assay, multiplex PCR amplified TCR CDR3 regions from genomic DNA. Extracted genomic DNA from each cell subset was distributed evenly across all wells of several immunoSEQ 96-well plates, and each plate was treated as a replicate. For sorted subsets, roughly 200 ng genomic DNA, equal to some 28,000 T cell genomes, was loaded into each replicate PCR. The purified libraries were quantified using a Qubit 3.0 fluorometer, sized with a Bioanalyzer 2100, and then quantified again using the KAPA Library Quantification kit. Every immunoSEQ 96-well plate was sequenced on a separate single-read 150-cycle Illumina NextSeq 550 flow cell. For the original study's pipeline: Because the immunoSEQ output held only junctional sequences and lacked quality scores, the filtering could not match the filtering applied to full-length reads. To assign V/J genes and CDR3, sequences were annotated using PyIR, a Python wrapper for IgBLAST v1.9, with IMGT germline references. Reads with weak V/J assignments (E-value above 1e-6), missing CDR3, stop codons, out-of-frame junctions, or ambiguous translated residues were removed. V3J clonotypes were defined as sequences sharing the same inferred V gene, J gene, and CDR3 amino acid sequence. To compute the percentage overlap between repertoires, the number of shared unique clonotypes was divided by the size of the smaller repertoire. RTK rarefaction, the Chao1 estimator, and Recon v2.1 estimates of unobserved clonotypes were used to assess repertoire richness. For all TCRbeta clonotypes obtained by the gDNA method from a few donors, generation probabilities were computed with OLGA. TCRdb stores this immuneACCESS table with in-frame sequences only. Part of the clones is absent; in the studies checked, under half of the shortfall reflects unresolved V genes, and no reason is known for the rest. V, J and clone size were drawn from that table, and D and trimming were deduced from the DNA. Present in this sample are hundreds of thousands of clones, 98% of which were seen just once. Less than 0.35% of the sample rests with the top ten.

Sequences were obtained from naive CD8+ T cells sorted from blood. The cell subset or site label on this specimen signifies: CD45RA+CCR7+. This sequence uses TRBV19 and TRBJ2-2; no D gene is confidently identified. The source of this sequence is a man under 40 in good health. The CDR3 here reads CASTFAYTGELFF. The DNA reads TGTGCCAGTACTTTCGCATACACCGGGGAGCTGTTTTTT. Here the CDR3 is joined to the reference TRBV19 and TRBJ2-2 genes, and the full variable domain is: DGGITQSPKYLFRKEGQNVTLSCEQNLNHDAMYWYRQDPGQGLRLIYYSQIVNDFQKGDIAEGYSVSREKKESFPLTVTSAQKNPTAFYLCASTFAYTGELFFGEGSRLTVL.